The 25 T cell receptor beta chains below come from one sample, sequenced in a study of control samples from healthy donors and cancer patients (dated by TCRdb to 2019 to 2021). Library construction relied on the immunoSEQ multiplex PCR assay. The immuneACCESS repertoire file appears here via TCRdb, limited to in-frame rearrangements. These files lack a portion of the clones; in checked studies, under half of the deficit traces to unresolved V genes, and the cause of the others is not known. The sample profile shows approximately 160,000 clones; more than 85% of them were found once. The biggest ten clones account for 0.68% of the sample. What was sequenced was blood. Every receptor here comes from a woman in her twenties or thirties in good health.

The CDR3 DNA reads TGTGCCAGCAGTTCCTCAGCGTTCAACAGTTTCGGGGAGCTGTTTTTT. Translated, it gives CASSSSAFNSFGELFF. This sequence joins TRBV28 and TRBJ2-2; D gene unclear. Germline values: CDR1 MDHEN, CDR2 SYDVKM. V dropped 4 bases and J dropped 7 bases, with 19 bases sitting between them. CDR3 size: 16 residues.

This clone was observed a single time. This chain joins TRBV27 and TRBJ2-5; D remains unclear. V lost 5 bases, J lost 5 bases, and 9 bases lay in between. CDR1 and CDR2 (germline): MNHEY, SMNVEV (reference sequence). The CDR3 covers 12 residues. Here the CDR3 reads CASSDPRETQYF. The CDR3 region has the DNA TGTGCCAGCAGTGACCCCAGGGAGACCCAGTACTTC.

The chain is built from TRBV12-3 or TRBV12-4 and TRBJ2-5, with D tentatively TRBD2 (5 bases). CDR3 length: 13 residues. Trimming removed 4 bases at V and 5 bases at J, with 11 bases between. The CDR3 is CASSSDFFETQYF. The CDR3 coding sequence is TGTGCCAGCAGTTCGGACTTTTTCGAGACCCAGTACTTC.

The chain couples TRBV7-2 to TRBJ1-6, with a weak D call TRBD1 (6 bases). CDR1 is SGHTA and CDR2 is FQGNSA in the germline V gene. CDR3 length equals 15 residues. V lost 7 bases and J 0 bases, leaving 10 bases between the germline ends. This CDR3 is CASTGQSSYNSPLHF. CDR3 bases: TGTGCCAGCACGGGACAAAGCTCCTATAATTCACCCCTCCACTTT.

The chain uses TRBV7-9 and TRBJ2-1; 10 bases align to TRBD1. Trimming at V came to 4 bases and at J to 8 bases, leaving 8 bases not matched to a gene. Germline V CDR1 and CDR2: SEHNR, FQNEAQ (reference sequence). There are 15 residues in the CDR3. CDR3 bases: TGTGCCAGCAGCTCCCGACAGGGGGCAATTCATGAGCAGTTCTTC. It is translated as CASSSRQGAIHEQFF.

The V gene is TRBV6-1, the J gene TRBJ1-4; D gene unclear. The CDR3 is 15 amino acids. Germline-derived CDR1 and CDR2 are MNHNS and SASEGT. Trimming took off 3 bases at V and 3 bases at J, with 11 bases between the two ends. CDR3 DNA: TGTGCCAGCAGTGAGTCGGGGATATCTAATGAAAAACTGTTTTTT. The encoded protein is CASSESGISNEKLFF.

DNA for the CDR3: TGTGCCAGCAGCGGTATGGTGGAGCAGTACTTC. It is translated as CASSGMVEQYF. The V and J genes are TRBV7-8 and TRBJ2-7; no clear D. Per the germline V gene, CDR1 is SGHVS and CDR2 is FQNEAQ. The length of the CDR3 is 11 residues. V was trimmed by 5 bases and J by 7 bases, leaving 9 bases between them.

CDR3 sequence reads: CASMGGGGYGYTF. DNA for the CDR3: TGTGCCAGCATGGGGGGGGGAGGCTATGGCTACACCTTC. The chain recombines TRBV6-5 with TRBJ1-2; D might be TRBD1 (5 bases). This CDR3 is built from 13 residues. Germline CDR1 reads MNHEY; CDR2 reads SVGAGI. Between the trimmed V and J ends, which lost 7 bases and 4 bases, there was a span of 13 bases.

The gene calls are TRBV5-1 and TRBJ2-2; perhaps TRBD1 as D (6 bases). Trimming took off 7 bases at V and 4 bases at J, with 20 bases between the two ends. The CDR3 spans 16 residues. The germline V gene encodes CDR1 SGHRS and CDR2 YFSETQ. CDR3 amino acids: CASGIQGQVGTGELFF. The CDR3 region has the DNA TGCGCCAGCGGCATACAGGGCCAGGTGGGCACCGGGGAGCTGTTTTTT.

Concerning this clone itself: At one end the junction does not follow the germline gene, possibly because of a read error. V gene TRBV6-5 combines with J gene TRBJ2-7; D tentatively fits TRBD1 or TRBD2 (6 bases each). Germline lookup yields CDR1 MNHEY and CDR2 SVGAGI. The CDR3 spans 15 residues. Here the CDR3 DNA reads TGTGCCAGCAGTTACTCGTTGGGGGGCTCCGACGAGCAGTACTTC. Protein: CASSYSLGGSDEQYF.

The CDR3 loop reads CAWSSLAPEETQYF. CDR3 bases: TGTGCCTGGAGTAGTCTAGCCCCTGAAGAGACCCAGTACTTC. V is TRBV30 and J is TRBJ2-5; maybe TRBD2 (5 bases). Germline V gives CDR1 GTSNPN, CDR2 SVGIG (reference sequence). Trimming took off 2 bases at V and 3 bases at J, with 13 bases between the two ends. CDR3 length: 14 residues. Drawing the rest from reference TRBV30 and TRBJ2-5, the complete variable domain is SQTIHQWPATLVQPVGSPLSLECTVEGTSNPNLYWYRQAAGRGLQLLFYSVGIGQISSEVPQNLSASRPQDRQFILSSKKLLLSDSGFYLCAWSSLAPEETQYFGPGTRLLVL.

The V call is TRBV9, the J call TRBJ1-2; tentatively, D is TRBD1 (6 bases). V was shortened by 3 bases and J by 6 bases, with 9 bases between the two germline ends. Germline CDR1 is SGDLS and CDR2 is YYNGEE. The CDR3 sequence is 12 residues long. CDR3 amino acids: CASSADSHGYTF. In nucleotides, the CDR3 is TGTGCCAGCAGCGCGGACAGTCATGGCTACACCTTC.

V and J are TRBV7-9 and TRBJ2-7, with a tentative D call TRBD1 (5 bases). Germline V gene sequence: CDR1 SEHNR, CDR2 FQNEAQ (reference sequence). The CDR3 spans 15 residues. Deletions cut 0 bases from V and 1 base from J, with 10 bases between. CDR3 DNA: TGTGCCAGCAGCTTAGCGAACAGGCGATCCTACGAGCAGTACTTC. This translates into CASSLANRRSYEQYF.

The chain uses TRBV27 and TRBJ1-2; 10 bases are a match to TRBD1. The CDR3 loop spans 15 amino acids. Germline values: CDR1 MNHEY, CDR2 SMNVEV (reference sequence). V shed 0 bases and J 6 bases; nucleotides not matched to a gene: 4. CDR3 residues: CASSLSWTGGNGYTF. The DNA of the CDR3 is TGTGCCAGCAGTTTATCTTGGACAGGGGGAAATGGCTACACCTTC.

The chain has TRBV3-1 (or the pseudogene TRBV3-2) and TRBJ1-2, with 10 positions matching TRBD1. This CDR3 has 15 amino acids. After removal of 2 bases from V and 7 bases from J, the junction contained 7 bases not matched to a gene. Per germline, CDR1 LGHDT and CDR2 YNNKEL (reference sequence). Here the CDR3 reads CASSQRRDRGVGYTF. As DNA, the CDR3 is TGTGCCAGCAGCCAAAGGCGGGACAGGGGTGTTGGCTACACCTTC.

A note on this clone: The germline gene is not matched at one end of the junction; a read error may be the cause. This chain connects TRBV2 to TRBJ2-1; D is possibly TRBD1 (6 bases). From germline, CDR1 is SNHLY and CDR2 FYNNEI. This CDR3 has 15 residues. DNA for the CDR3: TGTGCCAGCAATGAACAGGGAAGCTCCTACAATGAGCAGTTCTTC. It is translated as CASNEQGSSYNEQFF.

This clone was seen a few times. The chain couples TRBV5-5 to TRBJ1-5; D unclear. The CDR3 is 15 residues long. V gave up 0 bases and J gave up 6 bases, with 13 bases separating them. Germline V gene data show CDR1 as SGHKS and CDR2 as YYEKEE (reference sequence). In nucleotides, the CDR3 is TGTGCCAGCAGCTTGGTAGTTGAGGGTTCTCAGCCCCAGCATTTT. It is translated as CASSLVVEGSQPQHF. Using reference TRBV5-5 and TRBJ1-5 for the parts outside the CDR3, the full variable domain is DAGVTQSPTHLIKTRGQQVTLRCSPISGHKSVSWYQQVLGQGPQFIFQYYEKEERGRGNFPDRFSARQFPNYSSELNVNALLLGDSALYLCASSLVVEGSQPQHFGDGTRLSIL.

The chain links TRBV15 to TRBJ2-6, with 7 nucleotides matching TRBD1. CDR1 and CDR2 from the germline V gene are LNHNV and YYDKDF (reference sequence). Trimming cost V 4 bases and J 4 bases; bases outside gene matches: 7. The CDR3 contains 16 residues. The CDR3 protein is CATSMEQGFGANVLTF. Here the CDR3 DNA reads TGTGCCACCAGCATGGAACAGGGGTTCGGGGCCAACGTCCTGACTTTC. Variable domain in full (rest from reference TRBV15 and TRBJ2-6): DAMVIQNPRYQVTQFGKPVTLSCSQTLNHNVMYWYQQKSSQAPKLLFHYYDKDFNNEADTPDNFQSRRPNTSFCFLDIRSPGLGDTAMYLCATSMEQGFGANVLTFGAGSRLTVL.

This clone has a handful of counts. The V gene is TRBV11-2, the J gene TRBJ2-1; TRBD2 is a possible D gene (5 bases). CDR3 length equals 14 residues. The V and J ends lost 2 bases and 5 bases respectively, with 10 bases between them. Germline CDR1 and CDR2: SGHAT and FQNNGV. The CDR3, as DNA: TGTGCCAGCAGCTTAATGAGCGGAGACAATGAGCAGTTCTTC. It yields the protein CASSLMSGDNEQFF.

This clone was counted once. The rearrangement joins TRBV7-2 to TRBJ2-1; D gene ambiguous. V was cut by 4 bases and J by 0 bases, with 10 bases left in between. The V gene's germline CDR1 is SGHTA and CDR2 FQGNSA. The CDR3 length is 15 residues. CDR3 in DNA: TGTGCCAGCAGCTCCCTACGGAGCTCCTACAATGAGCAGTTCTTC. It encodes CASSSLRSSYNEQFF. The variable domain in full, completed from reference TRBV7-2 and TRBJ2-1, reads GAGVSQSPSNKVTEKGKDVELRCDPISGHTALYWYRQSLGQGLEFLIYFQGNSAPDKSGLPSDRFSAERTGGSVSTLTIQRTQQEDSAVYLCASSSLRSSYNEQFFGPGTRLTVL.

V gene TRBV15 combines with J gene TRBJ2-5, with a tentative D call TRBD1 (5 bases). CDR1 and CDR2 (germline): LNHNV, YYDKDF (reference sequence). V lost 0 bases, J lost 6 bases, and 17 bases lay in between. This CDR3 has 16 residues. CDR3 sequence reads: CATSREGHSSPQTQYF. In DNA, the CDR3 is TGTGCCACCAGCAGAGAGGGGCATTCCTCCCCACAGACCCAGTACTTC.

A word on this clone: This sample includes further DNA sequences coding for the same CDR3. This chain uses TRBV12-3 or TRBV12-4 with TRBJ2-7; no clear D gene. Trimming stripped 3 bases from V and 2 bases from J, with 5 bases between. The CDR3 covers 12 residues. This CDR3 reads CASSFGPYEQYF. CDR3 DNA sequence: TGTGCCAGCAGTTTTGGGCCCTACGAGCAGTACTTC.

The gene calls are TRBV5-6 and TRBJ2-5; TRBD2 is a possible D gene (5 bases). Germline lookup yields CDR1 SGHDT and CDR2 YYEEEE. The V end was cut by 2 bases, the J end by 5 bases, with 10 bases between. The CDR3 is 13 residues long. This CDR3 is CASSFGVSETQYF. CDR3 in DNA: TGTGCCAGCAGCTTCGGGGTGTCGGAGACCCAGTACTTC.

This sequence joins TRBV27 and TRBJ2-2; D is uncertain. Germline V CDR1 and CDR2: MNHEY, SMNVEV (reference sequence). V lost 5 bases and J lost 2, with 9 bases in between. CDR3 length: 14 residues. CDR3 in DNA: TGTGCCAGCAGTCCGCATCCCAACACCGGGGAGCTGTTTTTT. Translated, it gives CASSPHPNTGELFF.

The J gene is TRBJ2-1, the V gene TRBV12-3 or TRBV12-4; a possible D gene is TRBD1 (6 bases). The length of the CDR3 is 13 residues. Trimming took 6 bases from V and 9 from J, leaving 15 bases between them. For the CDR3, the DNA is TGTGCCAGCAGCCCAGGGACACGCATTGAGCAGTTCTTC. Residues: CASSPGTRIEQFF.